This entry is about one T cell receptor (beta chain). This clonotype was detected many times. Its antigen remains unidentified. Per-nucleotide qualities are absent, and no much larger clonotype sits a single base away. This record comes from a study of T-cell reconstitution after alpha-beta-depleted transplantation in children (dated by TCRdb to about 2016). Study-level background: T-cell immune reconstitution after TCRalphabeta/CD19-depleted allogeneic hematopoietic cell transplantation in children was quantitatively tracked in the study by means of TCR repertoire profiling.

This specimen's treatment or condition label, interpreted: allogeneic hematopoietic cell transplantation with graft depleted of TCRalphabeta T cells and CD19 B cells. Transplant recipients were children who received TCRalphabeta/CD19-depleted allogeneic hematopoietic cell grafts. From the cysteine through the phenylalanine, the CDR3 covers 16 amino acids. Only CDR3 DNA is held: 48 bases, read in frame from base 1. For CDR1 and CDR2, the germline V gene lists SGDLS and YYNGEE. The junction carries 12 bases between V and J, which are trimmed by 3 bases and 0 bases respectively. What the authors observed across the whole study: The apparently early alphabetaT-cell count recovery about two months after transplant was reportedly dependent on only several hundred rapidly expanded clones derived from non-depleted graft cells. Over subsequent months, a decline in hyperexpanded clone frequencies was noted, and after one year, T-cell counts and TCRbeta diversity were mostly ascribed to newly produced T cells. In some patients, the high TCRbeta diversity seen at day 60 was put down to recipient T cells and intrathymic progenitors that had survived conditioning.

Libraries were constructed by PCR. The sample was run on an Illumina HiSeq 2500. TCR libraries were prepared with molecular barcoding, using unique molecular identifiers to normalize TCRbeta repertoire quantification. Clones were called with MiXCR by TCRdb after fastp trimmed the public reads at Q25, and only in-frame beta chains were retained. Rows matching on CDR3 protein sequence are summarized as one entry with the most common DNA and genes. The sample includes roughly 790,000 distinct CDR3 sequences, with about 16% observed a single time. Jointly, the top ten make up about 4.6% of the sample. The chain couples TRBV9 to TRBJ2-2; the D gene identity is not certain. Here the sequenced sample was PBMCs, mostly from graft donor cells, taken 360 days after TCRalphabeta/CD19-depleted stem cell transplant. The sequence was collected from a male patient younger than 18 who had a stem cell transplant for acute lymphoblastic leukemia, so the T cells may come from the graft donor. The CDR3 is CASSAPLGANTGELFF. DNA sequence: TGTGCCAGCAGCGCCCCCCTAGGAGCGAACACCGGGGAGCTGTTTTTT.